This TCR beta chain emerged from a study of regulatory T cells in long-lasting Graves disease. Study-level information: Graves' cases, newly diagnosed, had used antithyroid drugs under 3 months.

This clonotype was recorded at least ten times. Its target is unknown. Time point specified: newly diagnosed GD, antithyroid drugs for less than 3 months. PBMCs were the source of the RNA used for TCR sequencing. Trimming cost V 2 bases and J 5 bases, with 24 bases left between them. Germline V gene data show CDR1 as SNHLY and CDR2 as FYNNEI. The CDR3 runs 18 residues. Construction of the TCR beta libraries employed iRepertoire HTBI primers in conjunction with Arm-PCR of CDR3 regions. One entry per CDR3 protein results from TCRdb running MiXCR on the multiplex PCR reads. The sample yields hundreds of thousands of distinct CDR3 sequences, around 17% seen once. Study-wide results and caveats: TRBV28, TRBJ1-2 and TRBJ2-5 were segments that persistent disease favored.

This sample was also put to use in a study of T cells in Graves' hyperthyroidism and ophthalmopathy. That publication notes: Initially, a first-round RT-PCR of the TCR CDR3 employed the HTBI primer set. Stable hyperthyroidism and ophthalmopathy were separated using 13 V-J signatures.

The receptor comes from a man aged 40-49 years with Graves disease. The material was peripheral blood mononuclear cells (PBMCs), obtained at new diagnosis, from a patient treated with antithyroid drugs. The V and J genes are TRBV2 and TRBJ1-2, with D perhaps TRBD1 (6 bases). CDR3 DNA: TGTGCCAGCAGTGAAAGAGGGGGGACGGTCCCTCAACTTTATGGCTACACCTTC. Protein product: CASSERGGTVPQLYGYTF.